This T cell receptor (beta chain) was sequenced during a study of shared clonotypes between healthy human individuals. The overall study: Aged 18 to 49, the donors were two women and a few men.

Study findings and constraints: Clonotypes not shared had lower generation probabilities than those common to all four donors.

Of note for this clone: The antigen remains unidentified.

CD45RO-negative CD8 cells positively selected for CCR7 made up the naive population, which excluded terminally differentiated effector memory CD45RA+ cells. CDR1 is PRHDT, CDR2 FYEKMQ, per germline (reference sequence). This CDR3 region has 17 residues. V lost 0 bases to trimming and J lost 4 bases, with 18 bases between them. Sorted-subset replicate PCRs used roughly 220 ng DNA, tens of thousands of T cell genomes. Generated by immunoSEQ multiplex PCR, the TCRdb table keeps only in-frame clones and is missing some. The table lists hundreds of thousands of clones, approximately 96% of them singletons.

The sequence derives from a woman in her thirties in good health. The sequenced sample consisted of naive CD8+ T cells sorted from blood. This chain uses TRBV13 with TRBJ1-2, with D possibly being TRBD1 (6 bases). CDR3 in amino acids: CASSLGVGQTGGYGYTF. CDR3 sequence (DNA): TGTGCCAGCAGCTTAGGCGTTGGACAGACCGGCGGCTATGGCTACACCTTC.